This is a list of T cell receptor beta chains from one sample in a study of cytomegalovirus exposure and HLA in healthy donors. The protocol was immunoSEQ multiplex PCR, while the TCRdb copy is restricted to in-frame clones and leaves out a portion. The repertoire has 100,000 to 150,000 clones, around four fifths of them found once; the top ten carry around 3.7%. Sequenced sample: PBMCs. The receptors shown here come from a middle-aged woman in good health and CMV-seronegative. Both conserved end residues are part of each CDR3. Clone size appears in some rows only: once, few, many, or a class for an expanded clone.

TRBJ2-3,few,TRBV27,CASSPWERGTDTQYF
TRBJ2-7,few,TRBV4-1,CASSLPGNGDEQYF
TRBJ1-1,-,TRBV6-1,CASSVRGVITEAFF
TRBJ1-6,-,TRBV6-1,CASSVSSGENSPLHF
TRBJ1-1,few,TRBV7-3,CASSPPTMNTEAFF
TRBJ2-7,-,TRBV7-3,CASSLQSGSAYEQYF
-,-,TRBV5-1,CASSLVRRGVYEQYF
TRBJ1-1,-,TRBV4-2,CASSQEDRGGTEAFF
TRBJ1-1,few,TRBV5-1,CASSSTRQGLGAFF
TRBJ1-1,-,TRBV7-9,CASRQGTGAANTEAFF
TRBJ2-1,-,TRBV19,CASSMGSGRANEQFF
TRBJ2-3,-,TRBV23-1,CASSQSERGGTTDTQYF
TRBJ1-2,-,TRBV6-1,CASSETPGQRYGYTF
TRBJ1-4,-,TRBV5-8,CASSLDISIADEKLFF
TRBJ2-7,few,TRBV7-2,CASSRRQGTDEQYF
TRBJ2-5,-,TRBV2,CATHRSGETQYF
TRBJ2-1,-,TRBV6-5,CASSRGESYNEQFF
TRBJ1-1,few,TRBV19,CAIQGNTEAFF
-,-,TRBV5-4,CASSLAGGSREQYF
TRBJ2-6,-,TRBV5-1,CASSLVPLSGANVLTF
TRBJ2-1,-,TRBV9,CASSGGLAIGHEQFF
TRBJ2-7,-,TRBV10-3,CAISERGDSYEQYF
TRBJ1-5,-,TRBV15,CATSPFTGYGNQPQHF
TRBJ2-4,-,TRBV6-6,CASRTTGVTKNIQYF
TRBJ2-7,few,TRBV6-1,CASRPSWGGNYEQYF
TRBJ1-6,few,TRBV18,CASSPGTGSGNSPLHF
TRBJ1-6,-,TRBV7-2,CASSLPPGYDFSPLHF
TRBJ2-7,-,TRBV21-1,CASSNGLAVRYEQYF
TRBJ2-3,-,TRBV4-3,CASSNRWPSRADTQYF
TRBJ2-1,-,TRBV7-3,CASRPLTGASNEQFF
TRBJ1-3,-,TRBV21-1,CASSKAWGNGGGRLPHSGNTIYF
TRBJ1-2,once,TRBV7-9,CASSLGQGTNYGYTF
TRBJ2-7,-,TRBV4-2,CASSHPKAAGMFSYEQYF
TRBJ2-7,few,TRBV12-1,CASRSGCGTYEQYF
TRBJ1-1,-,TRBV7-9,CASSPPWGQGGPEAFF
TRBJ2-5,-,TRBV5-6,CASSLARLEETQYF